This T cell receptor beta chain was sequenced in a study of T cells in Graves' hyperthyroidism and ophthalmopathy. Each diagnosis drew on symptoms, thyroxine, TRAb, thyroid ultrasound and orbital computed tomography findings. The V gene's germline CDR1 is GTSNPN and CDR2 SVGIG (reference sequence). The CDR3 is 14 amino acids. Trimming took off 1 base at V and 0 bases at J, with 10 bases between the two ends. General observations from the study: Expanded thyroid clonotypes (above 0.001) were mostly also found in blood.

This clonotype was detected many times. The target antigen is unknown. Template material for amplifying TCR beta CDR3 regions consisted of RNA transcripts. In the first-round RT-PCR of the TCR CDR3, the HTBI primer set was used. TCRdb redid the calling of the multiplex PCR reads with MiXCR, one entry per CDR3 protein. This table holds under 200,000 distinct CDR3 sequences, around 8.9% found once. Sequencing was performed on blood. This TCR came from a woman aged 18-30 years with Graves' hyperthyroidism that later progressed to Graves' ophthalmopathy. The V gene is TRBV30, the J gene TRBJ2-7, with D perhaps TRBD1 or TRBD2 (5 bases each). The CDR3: CAWSGGRRSYEQYF. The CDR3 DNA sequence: TGTGCCTGGAGTGGGGGACGCCGCTCCTACGAGCAGTACTTC.